Listed below are T cell receptor beta chains from one sample, sequenced in a study of Ad26.COV2.S vaccination and SARS-CoV-2 variants. Sequencing used immunoSEQ multiplex PCR; TCRdb keeps in-frame clones, though not all of them. The profile covers about 180,000 clones, with approximately 88% appearing a single time and 5.9% taken by the ten largest. Sequencing was performed on peripheral blood, taken after recovery from COVID-19. Receptors originate from a human donor who had recovered from COVID-19. Each CDR3 is given with its conserved first and last residue.

TRBJ1-2 TRBV7-9 CASSLDTANYGYTF
TRBJ2-3 TRBV7-9 CASSPLGQGPWDTQYF
TRBJ1-2 TRBV6-5 CASSHNLPNYGYTF
TRBJ1-2 TRBV30 CAWSGVIGGYTF
TRBJ1-1 TRBV7-3 CASSSDRVEAFF
TRBJ1-3 TRBV18 CASSPPPGGGNTIYF
TRBJ2-1 TRBV7-6 CASSFGTRPPYNEQFF
TRBJ1-2 TRBV18 CASSPPGNPNYGYTF
TRBJ2-1 TRBV4-1 CASSQAGGDNEQFF
TRBJ2-3 TRBV21-1 CASSKGVAGGPRGTDTQYF
TRBJ2-7 TRBV6-5 CASSGTSGGAWEQYF
TRBJ2-2 TRBV10-3 CAISEAQNTGELFF
TRBJ2-7 TRBV30 CAWSVGTRLYEQYF
TRBJ2-1 TRBV5-6 CASNLGTPDEQFF
TRBJ1-1 TRBV5-5 CASSLIRIALNTEAFF
TRBJ1-1 TRBV11-2 CASRVRPGNTEAFF
TRBJ1-2 TRBV19 CASSRGQGKVGYGYTF
TRBJ2-7 TRBV10-2 CASSDRGTGGDEQYF
TRBJ1-5 TRBV4-1 CASSPWGEGDSNQPQHF
TRBJ1-1 TRBV29-1 CSVGPMNTEAFF
TRBJ2-3 TRBV6-5 CASRLGLAGTDTQYF
TRBJ2-5 TRBV2 CASAGMGETQYF
TRBJ2-1 TRBV15 CATSSLAGGPYNEQFF
TRBJ2-3 TRBV5-6 CASSLLSSTDTQYF
TRBJ2-1 TRBV24-1 CATTGAGGEYNEQFF